There are many counts of the clone carrying this T cell receptor (beta chain). The target antigen is unknown. The germline gives CDR1 MNHEY, CDR2 SVGAGI. The CDR3 contains 14 residues. The V gene end was trimmed by 0 bases and the J gene end by 5 bases; junction bases not matched to a gene: 2. cDNA libraries for TCR beta contained unique molecular identifiers. Via MiXCR, TCRdb re-called the PCR reads, giving one row per CDR3 protein. The table shows 550,000 to 700,000 distinct CDR3 sequences, with 44% occurring only once. The data originate from a study of post-analysis software for immune sequencing data. Overall study context: Secondary progressive, relapsing-remitting and progressive-relapsing multiple sclerosis were among the included disease courses. Study observations and caveats: Roughly 5 TRBV segments were significantly more frequent in patients than in controls. TRBV5-6, TRBV5-1 and TRBV20-1 were among these segments. Samples prepared in the same batch strongly co-clustered by F measure. Significantly lower normalized Chao1 diversity was seen in multiple sclerosis patients than in controls.

The genes are TRBV6-5 and TRBJ2-7, with 9 bases that match TRBD1. The TCR was taken from a girl under 18 with multiple sclerosis. Sample: blood. CDR3 protein: CASSYSGQGDEQYF. In DNA form, the CDR3 reads TGTGCCAGCAGTTACTCGGGACAGGGTGACGAGCAGTACTTC.